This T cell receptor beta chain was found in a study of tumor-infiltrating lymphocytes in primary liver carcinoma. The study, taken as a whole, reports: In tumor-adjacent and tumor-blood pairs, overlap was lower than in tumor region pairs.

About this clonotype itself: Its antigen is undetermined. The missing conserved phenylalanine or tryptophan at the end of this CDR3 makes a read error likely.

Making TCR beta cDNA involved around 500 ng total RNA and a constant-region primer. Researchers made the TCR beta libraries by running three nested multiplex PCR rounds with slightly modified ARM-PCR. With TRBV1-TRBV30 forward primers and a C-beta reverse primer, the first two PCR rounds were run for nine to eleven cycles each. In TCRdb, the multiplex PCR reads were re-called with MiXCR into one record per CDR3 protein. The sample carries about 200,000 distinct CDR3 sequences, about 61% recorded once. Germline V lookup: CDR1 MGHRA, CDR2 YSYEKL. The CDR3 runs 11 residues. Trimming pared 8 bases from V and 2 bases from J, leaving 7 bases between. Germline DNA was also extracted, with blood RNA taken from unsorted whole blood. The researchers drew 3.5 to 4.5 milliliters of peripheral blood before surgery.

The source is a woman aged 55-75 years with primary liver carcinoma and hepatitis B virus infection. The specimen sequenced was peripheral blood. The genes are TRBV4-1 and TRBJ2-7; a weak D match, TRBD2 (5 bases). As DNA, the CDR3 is TGCGCCAGCGGGAGAGCCTACGAGCAGTACTCC. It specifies CASGRAYEQYS.